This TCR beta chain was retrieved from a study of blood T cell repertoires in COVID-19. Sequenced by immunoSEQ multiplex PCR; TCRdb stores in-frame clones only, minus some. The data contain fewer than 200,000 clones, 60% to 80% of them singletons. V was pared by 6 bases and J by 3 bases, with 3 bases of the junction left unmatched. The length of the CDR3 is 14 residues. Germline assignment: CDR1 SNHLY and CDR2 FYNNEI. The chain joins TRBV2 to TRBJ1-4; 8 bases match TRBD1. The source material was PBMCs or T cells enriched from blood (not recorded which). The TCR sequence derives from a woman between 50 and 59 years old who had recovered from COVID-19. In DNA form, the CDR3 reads TGTGCCAGCAGGCAGGGGGCGCCTAATGAAAAACTGTTTTTT. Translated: CASRQGAPNEKLFF.